Listed here are 14 T cell receptor beta chains from one sample, sequenced in a study of CD8 T cells in Susac syndrome. RNA in amounts of roughly 0.45 to 1 ug was reverse transcribed with random hexamers. TCRdb passed the immunoSEQ multiplex PCR reads through MiXCR, listing each CDR3 protein once. The sample yields roughly 200,000 distinct CDR3 sequences, about 95% seen once. Sequencing was done on a sample of CD4+ T cells from PBMCs. These receptor sequences come from a human donor with Susac syndrome.

The V and J genes are TRBV28 and TRBJ2-7; D is perhaps TRBD2 (5 bases). The germline V gene has CDR1 MDHEN and CDR2 SYDVKM. V lost 7 bases and J lost 0, with 7 bases in between. This CDR3 is 12 amino acids long. The CDR3 loop reads CASTGDSYEQYF. The CDR3 nucleotides are TGTGCCAGCACCGGGGACTCCTACGAGCAGTACTTC.

This rearrangement joins TRBV9 to TRBJ2-1; 9 nucleotides match TRBD2. CDR1 and CDR2 (germline): SGDLS, YYNGEE. The CDR3 contains 15 residues. With 4 bases clipped from V and 8 bases from J, the junction kept 10 bases outside the gene matches. This CDR3 reads CASSPTGTSLDEQFF. DNA of the CDR3: TGTGCCAGCAGCCCTACCGGGACTAGCTTGGATGAGCAGTTCTTC.

The chain joins TRBV20-1 to TRBJ2-3; D might be TRBD2 (6 bases). CDR3 length: 13 residues. V was shortened by 2 bases and J by 3 bases, with 9 bases between the two germline ends. CDR1 and CDR2 from the germline V gene are DFQATT and SNEGSKA (reference sequence). The CDR3 DNA sequence: TGCAGTGCTAGAAGACTAGTTACAGATACGCAGTATTTT. It specifies CSARRLVTDTQYF.

The chain recombines TRBV15 with TRBJ1-5; a possible D gene is TRBD1 (5 bases). Trimming stripped 0 bases from V and 5 bases from J, with 11 bases between. This CDR3 region has 15 residues. CDR1 and CDR2 from the germline V gene are LNHNV and YYDKDF (reference sequence). The CDR3, as DNA: TGTGCCACCAGCAGAGACCCAGGGTCGTATCAGCCCCAGCATTTT. Translation: CATSRDPGSYQPQHF.

This clonotype was seen just once. The rearrangement uses TRBV5-8 and TRBJ1-6, with 10 bases that match TRBD1. CDR3 size: 15 residues. Germline CDR1 reads SGHTS; CDR2 reads YDEGEE. J was trimmed by 7 bases and V by 1 base; bases with no gene match: 2. The CDR3 DNA follows: TGTGCCAGCAGCTTGCAGGGACAGGGGAATTCACCCCTCCACTTT. It encodes CASSLQGQGNSPLHF.

CDR3 residues: CASRPRPAAMNTEAFF. In DNA, the CDR3 is TGTGCCAGTAGGCCCCGGCCAGCGGCTATGAACACTGAAGCTTTCTTT. This chain joins TRBV19 and TRBJ1-1; D is unclear. The V gene lost 6 bases and the J gene lost 0 bases, with 17 bases spanning the gap. Germline values: CDR1 LNHDA, CDR2 SQIVND (reference sequence). The CDR3 has 16 residues.

V usage is TRBV2 and J usage is TRBJ1-5; TRBD1 agrees at 12 bases. Losses at the gene ends were 5 bases for V and 6 bases for J; bases not matched to a gene: 14. Germline values: CDR1 SNHLY, CDR2 FYNNEI. CDR3 length equals 18 residues. The CDR3 region is CASSRGDRGRWGGQPQHF. The DNA for the CDR3 is TGTGCCAGCAGTCGCGGGGACAGGGGGCGTTGGGGTGGTCAGCCCCAGCATTTT.

The CDR3 here is CAWSVVAGEYEQYF. CDR3 nucleotides: TGTGCCTGGAGTGTAGTAGCGGGAGAGTACGAGCAGTACTTC. The chain uses TRBV30 and TRBJ2-7, with 9 bases fitting TRBD2. This CDR3 region has 14 residues. The germline V gene encodes CDR1 GTSNPN and CDR2 SVGIG (reference sequence). J gave up 4 bases and V 0 bases, and 4 bases lay outside the gene matches.

This chain joins TRBV20-1 and TRBJ1-2; TRBD1 agrees at 7 bases. V dropped 0 bases and J dropped 8; count of bases not matched to a gene: 6. Germline-derived CDR1 and CDR2 are DFQATT and SNEGSKA (reference sequence). The CDR3 sequence is 13 residues long. For the CDR3, the DNA is TGCAGTGCTAGAGATCGACAGGGAGGCGGCTACACCTTC. It encodes CSARDRQGGGYTF.

J is TRBJ2-7 and V is TRBV5-1; 8 nucleotides match TRBD1. Per the germline V gene, CDR1 is SGHRS and CDR2 is YFSETQ. The CDR3 loop spans 16 amino acids. Trimming took 2 bases from V and 6 from J; bases not matched to a gene: 13. Here the CDR3 DNA reads TGCGCCAGCAGCTTAGGACCGAGACAGGGGTTTCGCGAGCAGTACTTC. This encodes CASSLGPRQGFREQYF. The full variable domain, its missing parts supplied by reference TRBV5-1 and TRBJ2-7, is KAGVTQTPRYLIKTRGQQVTLSCSPISGHRSVSWYQQTPGQGLQFLFEYFSETQRNKGNFPGRFSGRQFSNSRSEMNVSTLELGDSALYLCASSLGPRQGFREQYFGPGTRLTVT.

This clonotype was seen only a few times. The rearrangement joins TRBV2 to TRBJ2-1, with 11 bases that match TRBD1. CDR1 SNHLY and CDR2 FYNNEI come from the germline V gene. With V trimmed by 6 bases and J by 6 bases, 4 bases remained unmatched. The CDR3 consists of 14 residues. CDR3 in DNA: TGTGCCAGCAGCCGCGGGACAGGGGGCAATGAGCAGTTCTTC. This encodes CASSRGTGGNEQFF.

The chain has TRBV28 and TRBJ1-5; TRBD1 agrees at 8 bases. Germline V gene lookup returns CDR1 MDHEN and CDR2 SYDVKM. The CDR3 covers 15 residues. The V segment lost 3 bases and the J segment 6 bases; nucleotides outside the gene matches: 7. The CDR3 spells CASSFDRGMGQPQHF. DNA of the CDR3: TGTGCCAGCAGTTTCGACAGGGGTATGGGTCAGCCCCAGCATTTT.

The chain employs TRBV20-1 and TRBJ1-5, with D perhaps matching TRBD1 (5 bases). V lost 5 bases and J 0 bases, leaving 11 bases between the germline ends. CDR1 is DFQATT, CDR2 SNEGSKA, per germline (reference sequence). The CDR3 has 14 residues. CDR3 amino acids: CSAGGTGSNQPQHF. The CDR3 bases are TGCAGTGCTGGGGGGACGGGTAGCAATCAGCCCCAGCATTTT.

This chain links TRBV13 with TRBJ2-1; 12 positions match TRBD2. V shed 6 bases and J 6 bases; nucleotides not matched to a gene: 3. CDR3 size: 14 residues. CDR1 is PRHDT and CDR2 is FYEKMQ in the germline V gene (reference sequence). This CDR3 is CASRTSGGLNEQFF. CDR3 coding DNA: TGTGCCAGCAGGACTAGCGGGGGCCTCAATGAGCAGTTCTTC. Full variable domain (rest looked up from reference TRBV13 and TRBJ2-1): AAGVIQSPRHLIKEKRETATLKCYPIPRHDTVYWYQQGPGQDPQFLISFYEKMQSDKGSIPDRFSAQQFSDYHSELNMSSLELGDSALYFCASRTSGGLNEQFFGPGTRLTVL.